This T cell receptor beta chain emerged from a study of T-cell memory formation after mild COVID-19 listed by TCRdb under 2021. Some background on the complete study: Most TCR sequence clusters were specific to one of the two donors. The cohort comprised two young, previously healthy adult volunteers, one female and one male. In a couple of donors, T-cell clones that expanded and contracted after mild COVID-19 were tracked by sequencing TCRalpha and TCRbeta repertoires over time. Summary of the overall study and its limitations: Only a couple of mild cases were covered in the study, and larger cohorts including severe cases with pre-infection samples were considered necessary. Contracting CD4+ clones were found mainly in CM and EM memory subsets, while CD8+ clones were enriched in EMRA. Balanced CD4/CD8 phenotypes were observed for clones contracting from day 15 to 85, whereas a bias towards CD4+ was observed for a second wave of clones expanding from day 15 to 37. SARS-CoV-2 specificity was not confirmed for the second-wave clones peaking on day 37. Some responding clones were detected in pre-infection memory, which suggested that pre-existing cross-reactive memory T cells had joined the SARS-CoV-2 response.

The instrument given in TCRdb is Illumina NovaSeq 6000. cDNA libraries for TCRalpha and TCRbeta were prepared by 5'RACE using constant-segment primers, with sample barcodes and unique molecular identifiers added. RNA was extracted from every sample with Trizol reagent. The libraries were amplified in two PCR steps, and the second step added a second sample barcode and Illumina TruSeq adapters. The libraries were sequenced on an Illumina NovaSeq using 2 x 150 bp paired-end reads. The original pipeline was this. Reads were demultiplexed and collapsed into UMI-guided consensus sequences with migec v1.2.7. Using mixcr v2.1.11, UMI consensuses were aligned to TRA and TRB V and J templates and then assembled into clonotypes. Clonotypes were classified as expanded or contracted when called significant by both edgeR and NoisET, with noise models trained on biological replicates. For edgeR calls, the cutoffs were a false discovery rate-adjusted p below 0.01 and a log2 fold-change threshold of 1. PCA with hierarchical clustering of max-normalized trajectories of the 1000 most abundant clonotypes was used as exploratory dynamics analysis. Each responding clone was given a CD4 or CD8 phenotype based on the CD4+ and CD8+ repertoires, which had been sequenced separately. Using fastp at Q25 and MiXCR, TCRdb reprocessed the public reads and kept productive beta chains. Identical CDR3 proteins give one entry, which carries the most common genes and DNA. These V and J calls derive from TCRdb rather than the authors' analysis. The sample table contains roughly 450,000 distinct CDR3 sequences; only one count was recorded for about 18% of them. Over 9% of the sample belongs to the ten largest clones.

A distance of 13 bases separates the germline ends of V and J, which lose 5 bases and 1 base respectively. Taken from cysteine to phenylalanine, the CDR3 has 15 residues. The only DNA kept is the CDR3, 45 bases in frame from the first base. The germline V gene (reference sequence) supplies CDR1 SEHNR and CDR2 FQNEAQ. On this clonotype: Its specific antigen is unknown. One base away there is no much larger clone; base qualities are not given.

PBMCs were isolated by Ficoll-Paque density gradient centrifugation. The chain was built from TRBV7-9 and TRBJ2-3, and possibly TRBD2, on 6 matching bases. Material for sequencing was PBMCs or a T cell subset sorted from them (not recorded which). The sequence was collected from an adult woman who had mild COVID-19 (a few samples of this study predate the infection). The sample titles of this study are shuffled in the database, so cell type and time point are left out; the donor was told from shared clones. The nucleotide sequence reads as follows: TGTGCCAGCAGCCAGCAACGACTAGGCACAGATACGCAGTATTTT. Its protein product is CASSQQRLGTDTQYF. Where the CDR3 stops, the reference TRBV7-9 and TRBJ2-3 genes take over; the full variable domain is DTGVSQNPRHKITKRGQNVTFRCDPISEHNRLYWYRQTLGQGPEFLTYFQNEAQLEKSRLLSDRFSAERPKGSFSTLEIQRTEQGDSAMYLCASSQQRLGTDTQYFGPGTRLTVL.